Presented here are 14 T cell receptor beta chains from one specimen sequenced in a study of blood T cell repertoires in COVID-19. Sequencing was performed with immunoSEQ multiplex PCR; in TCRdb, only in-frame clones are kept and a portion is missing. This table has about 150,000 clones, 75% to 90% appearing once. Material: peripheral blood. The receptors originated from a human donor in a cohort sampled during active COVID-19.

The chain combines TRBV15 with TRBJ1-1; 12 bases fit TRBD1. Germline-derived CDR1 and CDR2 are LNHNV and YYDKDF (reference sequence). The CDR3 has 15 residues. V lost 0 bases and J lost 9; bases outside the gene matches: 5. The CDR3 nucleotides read TGTGCCACCAGCAGAGATCGGCGGGACAGGGGGCAAGCTTTCTTT. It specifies CATSRDRRDRGQAFF.

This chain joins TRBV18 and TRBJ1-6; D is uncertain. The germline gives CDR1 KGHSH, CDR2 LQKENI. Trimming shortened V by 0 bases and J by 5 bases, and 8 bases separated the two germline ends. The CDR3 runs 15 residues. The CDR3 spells CASSPPNGNNSPLHF. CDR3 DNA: TGTGCCAGCTCACCACCGAACGGGAATAATTCACCCCTCCACTTT. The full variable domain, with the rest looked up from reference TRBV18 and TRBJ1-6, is NAGVMQNPRHLVRRRGQEARLRCSPMKGHSHVYWYRQLPEEGLKFMVYLQKENIIDESGMPKERFSAEFPKEGPSILRIQQVVRGDSAAYFCASSPPNGNNSPLHFGNGTRLTVT.

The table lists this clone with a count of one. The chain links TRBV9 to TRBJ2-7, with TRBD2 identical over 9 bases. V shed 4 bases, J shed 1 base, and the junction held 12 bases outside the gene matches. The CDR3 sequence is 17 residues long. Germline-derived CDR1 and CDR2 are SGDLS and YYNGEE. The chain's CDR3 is CASSPSGLAGCSYEQYV. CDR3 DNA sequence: TGTGCCAGCAGCCCCTCGGGGCTAGCGGGATGTTCCTACGAGCAGTACGTC.

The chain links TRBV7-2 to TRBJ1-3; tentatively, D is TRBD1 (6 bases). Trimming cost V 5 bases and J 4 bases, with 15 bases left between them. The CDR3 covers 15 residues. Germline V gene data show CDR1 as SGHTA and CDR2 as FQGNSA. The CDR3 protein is CASSVHRVSGNTIYF. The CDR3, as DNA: TGTGCCAGCAGCGTTCACAGGGTGTCGGGAAACACCATATATTTT. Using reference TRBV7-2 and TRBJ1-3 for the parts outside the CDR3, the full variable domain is GAGVSQSPSNKVTEKGKDVELRCDPISGHTALYWYRQSLGQGLEFLIYFQGNSAPDKSGLPSDRFSAERTGGSVSTLTIQRTQQEDSAVYLCASSVHRVSGNTIYFGEGSWLTVV.

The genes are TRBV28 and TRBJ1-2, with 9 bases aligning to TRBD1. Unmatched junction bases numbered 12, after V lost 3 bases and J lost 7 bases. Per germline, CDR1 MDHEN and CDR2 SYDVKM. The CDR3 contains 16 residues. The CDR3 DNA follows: TGTGCCAGCAGTTTTGGCACCGGACAGGGGCAGAGTGGCTACACCTTC. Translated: CASSFGTGQGQSGYTF.

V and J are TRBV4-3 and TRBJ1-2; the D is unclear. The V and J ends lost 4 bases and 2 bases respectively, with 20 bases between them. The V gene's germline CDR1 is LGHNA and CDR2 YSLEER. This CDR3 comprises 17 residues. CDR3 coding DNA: TGCGCCAGCAGCCCCTCCTGGGAGGCAGACTTCAACTATGGCTACACCTTC. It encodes CASSPSWEADFNYGYTF.

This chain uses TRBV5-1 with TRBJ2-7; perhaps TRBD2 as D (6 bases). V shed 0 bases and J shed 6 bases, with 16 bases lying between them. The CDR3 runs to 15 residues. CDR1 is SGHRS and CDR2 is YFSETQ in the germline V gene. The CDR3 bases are TGCGCCAGCAGCTTGGGATGGTTGGAGGGATCCGAGCAGTACGTC. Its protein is CASSLGWLEGSEQYV.

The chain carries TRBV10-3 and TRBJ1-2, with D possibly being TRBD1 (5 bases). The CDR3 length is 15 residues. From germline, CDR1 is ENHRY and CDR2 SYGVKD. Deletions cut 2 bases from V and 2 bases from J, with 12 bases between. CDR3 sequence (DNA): TGTGCCATCAGTGAGGGGGGGACGACGAACTATGGCTACACCTTC. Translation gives CAISEGGTTNYGYTF.

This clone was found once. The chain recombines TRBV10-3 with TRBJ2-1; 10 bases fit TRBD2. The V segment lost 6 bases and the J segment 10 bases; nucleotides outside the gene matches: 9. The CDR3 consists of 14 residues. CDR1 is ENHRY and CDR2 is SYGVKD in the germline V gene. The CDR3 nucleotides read TGTGCCATCAGGGCTAGCGGGGGAGGGGTGGAGCAGTTCTTC. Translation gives CAIRASGGGVEQFF.

The CDR3 coding sequence is TGTGCCAGCAGCTTTCTAGCGGGGGGTGAGACCCAGTACTTC. It encodes CASSFLAGGETQYF. This chain joins TRBV11-3 and TRBJ2-5; 11 bases map to TRBD2. The length of the CDR3 is 14 residues. Trimming took 3 bases from V and 5 from J; bases not matched to a gene: 2. Germline V gives CDR1 SGHNT, CDR2 YENEEA. Full variable domain (outside the CDR3, taken from reference TRBV11-3 and TRBJ2-5): EAGVVQSPRYKIIEKKQPVAFWCNPISGHNTLYWYLQNLGQGPELLIRYENEEAVDDSQLPKDRFSAERLKGVDSTLKIQPAELGDSAVYLCASSFLAGGETQYFGPGTRLLVL.

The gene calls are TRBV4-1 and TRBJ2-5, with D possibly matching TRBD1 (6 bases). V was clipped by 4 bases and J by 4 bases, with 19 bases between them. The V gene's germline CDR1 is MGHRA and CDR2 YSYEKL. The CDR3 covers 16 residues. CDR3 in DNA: TGCGCCAGCAGCCGAACCGGGACAACCAAAACAGAGACCCAGTACTTC. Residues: CASSRTGTTKTETQYF.

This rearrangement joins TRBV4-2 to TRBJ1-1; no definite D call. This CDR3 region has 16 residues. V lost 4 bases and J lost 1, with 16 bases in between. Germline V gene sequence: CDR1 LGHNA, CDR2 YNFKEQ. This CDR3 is CASSPLEGVRNTEAFF. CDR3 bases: TGTGCCAGCAGCCCTTTAGAGGGAGTACGGAACACTGAAGCTTTCTTT.

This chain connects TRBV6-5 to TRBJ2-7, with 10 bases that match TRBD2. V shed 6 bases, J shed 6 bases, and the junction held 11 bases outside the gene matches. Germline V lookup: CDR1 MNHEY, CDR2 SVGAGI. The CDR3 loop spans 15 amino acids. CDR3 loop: CASRDRGLAGVEQYF. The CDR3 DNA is TGTGCCAGCAGAGACCGCGGTCTAGCGGGGGTCGAGCAGTACTTC.

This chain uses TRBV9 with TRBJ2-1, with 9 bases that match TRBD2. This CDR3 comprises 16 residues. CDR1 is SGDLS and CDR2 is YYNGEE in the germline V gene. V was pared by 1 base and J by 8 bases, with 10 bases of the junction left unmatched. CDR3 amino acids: CASSVTFSGSRHEQFF. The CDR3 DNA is TGTGCCAGCAGCGTAACCTTTAGCGGGAGTAGGCATGAGCAGTTCTTC.